These T cell receptor beta chains were read from a single sample in a study of low-dose radiotherapy and immunotherapy resistance in tumors. TCRdb recomputed calls from the reads with MiXCR, one row per CDR3 protein. This table holds around 76,000 distinct CDR3 sequences, roughly 30% found once. Source: PBMCs, taken before treatment. Receptors were obtained from a female donor with ovarian cancer. CDR3s include the opening cysteine and the closing phenylalanine or tryptophan. Fields, in order: clone size, J gene, V gene, CDR3 protein. The listing skips clone size in some rows; elsewhere it reads once, few, many or a size class.

>many|TRBJ1-2|TRBV6-5
CASSYSGRAPVGLGYTF
>.|TRBJ1-2|TRBV19
CASSMRSDYGYTF
>many|TRBJ2-7|TRBV7-8
CASSPTGYEQYF
>many|TRBJ2-3|TRBV7-6
CASSLASRADTQYF
>many|TRBJ1-6|TRBV12-3/TRBV12-4
CASRRDRVNSPLHF
>.|TRBJ1-2|TRBV20-1
CSARAYSNYGYTF
>many|TRBJ2-3|TRBV2
CASTQDREGIRGDTQYF
>many|TRBJ1-1|TRBV11-2
CASRTLDRLGAEAFF
>.|TRBJ2-7|TRBV9
CASSVAGTGEEQYF
>many|TRBJ2-7|TRBV6-2/TRBV6-3
CASSSPGTSSYEQYF
>.|TRBJ2-5|TRBV2
CTSKAGGREETQYF
>.|TRBJ1-2|TRBV20-1
CSARAGTSPHGYTF
>many|TRBJ2-1|TRBV19
CASSNRGPSYNEQFF
>.|TRBJ2-1|TRBV29-1
CSERIAGGIEQFF
>.|TRBJ2-1|TRBV15
CATSRELSAGGPYNEQFF
>few|TRBJ2-1|TRBV5-1
CASIPGTGGNNEQFF
>few|TRBJ1-2|TRBV5-4
CASSLDGFGYTF
>many|TRBJ2-1|TRBV7-9
CASSLTGGIVGNEQFF
>many|TRBJ2-2|TRBV29-1
CSVEDGAGDRDPLAPGELFF
>.|TRBJ2-7|TRBV7-2
CASSFPGGSGAFAQYF
>many|TRBJ1-2|TRBV6-2/TRBV6-3
CASSYSHAQGGKSGGYTF
>.|TRBJ2-7|TRBV7-2
CASSRVAGRVDEQYF
>.|TRBJ2-3|TRBV4-2
CASSQAGPSPGGGTQYF
>.|TRBJ2-7|TRBV28
CASRGFGGAWDEQYF